Listed here are 11 T cell receptor beta chains from one sample, sequenced in a study of blood T cell repertoires in COVID-19. Only in-frame clones appear in the TCRdb table, and some are missing; sequencing was by immunoSEQ multiplex PCR. The data hold 90,000 to 100,000 clones, with roughly 84% observed a single time. Sequenced input: peripheral blood. Receptors were obtained from a man aged 70 or older with active or convalescent COVID-19.

CDR3 in amino acids: CASSQVGAEGLKFF. The CDR3 coding sequence is TGTGCCAGCAGCCAAGTGGGAGCAGAAGGGTTAAAGTTCTTC. The rearrangement uses TRBV14 and TRBJ2-1, with D perhaps TRBD2 (5 bases). With 1 base removed from V and 14 bases from J, the gap between germline ends came to 18 bases. CDR1 is SGHDN, CDR2 FVKESK, per germline. The CDR3 loop spans 14 amino acids.

V and J are TRBV28 and TRBJ2-3; TRBD2 matches at 9 bases. This CDR3 spans 16 amino acids. Germline-derived CDR1 and CDR2 are MDHEN and SYDVKM. Trimming at V came to 6 bases and at J to 4 bases, leaving 11 bases not matched to a gene. The CDR3, as DNA: TGTGCCAGCAGCCCGGGACTAGCCCATCCGCCAGATACGCAGTATTTT. It yields the protein CASSPGLAHPPDTQYF.

The CDR3 protein is CASSPRGSAGNTIYF. The CDR3 DNA is TGTGCCAGCAGCCCCAGGGGCTCTGCTGGAAACACCATATATTTT. J is TRBJ1-3 and V is TRBV7-2; D is possibly TRBD1 (6 bases). This CDR3 has 15 residues. The germline CDR1 and CDR2 sequences are SGHTA and FQGNSA. The V gene lost 5 bases and the J gene lost 2 bases, with 13 bases spanning the gap.

The genes are TRBV2 and TRBJ1-6; D is uncertain. V was clipped by 7 bases and J by 12 bases, with 13 bases between them. CDR1 SNHLY and CDR2 FYNNEI come from the germline V gene. The CDR3 is made up of 12 amino acids. The CDR3 loop reads CASMRDRRPLHF. The CDR3, as DNA: TGTGCCAGCATGAGGGATAGGAGACCCCTCCACTTT.

This clone was picked up a small number of times. The gene calls are TRBV5-1 and TRBJ2-7; possible D gene TRBD2, 5 bases. The ends were cut back, 0 bases at V and 3 bases at J, with 10 bases in the middle. CDR3 length: 14 residues. In germline, CDR1 is SGHRS, CDR2 YFSETQ. CDR3 nucleotide sequence: TGCGCCAGCAGCTTGGCCCCCGGGAACTACGAGCAGTACTTC. It yields the protein CASSLAPGNYEQYF.

The V gene is TRBV7-9, the J gene TRBJ1-3; no firm D call. The V and J ends lost 5 bases and 2 bases respectively, with 16 bases between them. The CDR3 has 16 amino acids. CDR1 is SEHNR and CDR2 is FQNEAQ in the germline V gene (reference sequence). The CDR3 spells CASSLRAGIPGNTIYF. Written as DNA, the CDR3 is TGTGCCAGCAGCCTAAGGGCGGGGATTCCTGGAAACACCATATATTTT.

V gene TRBV6-6 combines with J gene TRBJ2-5; TRBD1 matches at 9 bases. In germline, CDR1 is MNHNY, CDR2 SVGAGI (reference sequence). V gave up 5 bases and J gave up 5 bases; unmatched junction bases: 12. The CDR3 extends over 16 amino acids. CDR3 nucleotides: TGTGCCAGCAGTACTAACCGGGACAGGGATCGGGAGACCCAGTACTTC. Translated, it gives CASSTNRDRDRETQYF.

The rearrangement joins TRBV5-1 to TRBJ1-3, with 8 bases matching TRBD1. J lost 0 bases, V lost 4 bases, and 9 bases had no gene match. Germline V gives CDR1 SGHRS, CDR2 YFSETQ. The CDR3 extends over 17 amino acids. CDR3 in amino acids: CASSPDRGVRSGNTIYF. For the CDR3, the DNA is TGCGCCAGCAGCCCAGACAGGGGAGTCCGCTCTGGAAACACCATATATTTT.

A single count supports this clone. The chain uses TRBV5-4 and TRBJ2-3; TRBD1 might be the D (6 bases). The germline V and J ends were trimmed by 3 bases and 6 bases, with 20 bases remaining between them. CDR1 and CDR2 from the germline V gene are SGHNT and YYREEE (reference sequence). This CDR3 has 16 amino acids. The DNA for the CDR3 is TGTGCCAGCAGCTCGCCGGACAGTCGAAAAGGGGATACGCAGTATTTT. This encodes CASSSPDSRKGDTQYF.

V gene TRBV6-5 combines with J gene TRBJ1-6; a possible D gene is TRBD1 (5 bases). The CDR3 has 16 amino acids. V gave up 0 bases and J gave up 7 bases, with 13 bases separating them. Germline CDR1 MNHEY, CDR2 SVGAGI. The CDR3 DNA reads TGTGCCAGCAGTTACTCGGGGCAGGCGAGCAATTCACCCCTCCACTTT. As protein: CASSYSGQASNSPLHF.

The chain recombines TRBV7-8 with TRBJ2-3; D is ambiguous. The ends were cut back, 6 bases at V and 4 bases at J, with 5 bases in the middle. Germline CDR1 reads SGHVS; CDR2 reads FQNEAQ. The CDR3 contains 11 residues. The DNA for the CDR3 is TGTGCCAGCAGTACAGCAGATACGCAGTATTTT. Encoded protein: CASSTADTQYF.